A selection of T cell receptor beta chains follows, all from one sample in a study of CD8+CD57+ T cells in acquired aplastic anemia. MiXCR was run by TCRdb on the reads, yielding one entry per CDR3 protein. The sample lists about 98,000 distinct CDR3 sequences, about 67% occurring once. Sequenced input: sorted CD4+, CD8+, or CD8+CD57+ T cells (not recorded which) from PBMCs. The receptors were sampled from a human donor with aplastic anemia. CDR3s include the opening cysteine and the closing phenylalanine or tryptophan. D genes are given only for firm matches. Not every row has a clone size; where given, it reads once, few, many or a size class.

>TRBV7-9|few|NA|TRBJ2-1
CASRSRTHNEQFF
TGTGCCAGCAGGTCGAGGACTCACAATGAGCAGTTCTTC
>TRBV11-2|once|NA|TRBJ2-1
CASSPGGYSYNEQFF
TGTGCCAGCAGTCCCGGGGGATACTCCTACAATGAGCAGTTCTTC
>TRBV2|NA|NA|TRBJ2-1
CASRDGSAYNEQFF
TGTGCCAGCAGGGACGGGTCGGCCTACAATGAGCAGTTCTTC
>TRBV9|NA|TRBD1|TRBJ2-7
CASSVGDRNYEQYF
TGTGCCAGCAGCGTGGGGGACAGGAACTACGAGCAGTACTTC
>TRBV19|NA|TRBD1|TRBJ1-1
CASSSRDSPASEAFF
TGTGCCAGTAGCAGCCGGGACAGCCCGGCATCTGAAGCTTTCTTT
>TRBV6-1|NA|NA|TRBJ1-5
CASTVRDQPQHF
TGTGCCAGCACCGTACGTGATCAGCCCCAGCATTTT
>TRBV2|few|TRBD1|TRBJ1-4
CASSMTTGVGEKLFF
TGTGCCAGCAGTATGACGACAGGGGTCGGTGAAAAACTGTTTTTT
>TRBV10-3|few|TRBD2|TRBJ2-7
CAIGGLDGSYEQYF
TGTGCCATCGGGGGACTAGACGGGTCCTACGAGCAGTACTTC
>TRBV4-3|once|NA|TRBJ2-7
CASSQDGTREQYF
TGCGCCAGCAGCCAAGACGGGACGAGGGAGCAGTACTTC
>TRBV6-1|NA|TRBD1|TRBJ2-7
CASSSGTDYEQYF
TGTGCCAGCAGCTCCGGGACAGACTACGAGCAGTACTTC
>TRBV20-1|few|NA|TRBJ1-6
CSARAQGGTPLHF
TGCAGTGCTAGAGCACAGGGAGGGACACCCCTCCACTTT
>TRBV24-1|NA|NA|TRBJ2-1
CATSDGATYNEQFF
TGTGCCACCAGTGACGGAGCTACCTACAATGAGCAGTTCTTC
>TRBV29-1|many|NA|TRBJ1-1
CSVDGQPNTEAFF
TGCAGCGTTGACGGACAGCCCAACACTGAAGCTTTCTTT
>TRBV9|NA|NA|TRBJ1-1
CASSGEDAEAFF
TGTGCCAGCAGCGGGGAGGACGCTGAAGCTTTCTTT
>TRBV29-1|once|TRBD1|TRBJ2-5
CSLRQGASGETQYF
TGCAGCCTCCGACAGGGGGCGTCCGGGGAGACCCAGTACTTC
>TRBV20-1|few|NA|TRBJ2-5
CSARWETQYF
TGCAGTGCTAGATGGGAGACCCAGTACTTC
>TRBV19|NA|NA|TRBJ2-7
CATEGGPLREQYF
TGTGCCACCGAAGGGGGGCCCTTACGAGAGCAGTACTTC
>TRBV2|NA|NA|TRBJ1-5
CASSERTANQPQHF
TGTGCCAGCAGCGAGAGGACAGCCAATCAGCCCCAGCATTTT
>TRBV6-1|many|NA|TRBJ2-7
CASSEGLDGAYEQYF
TGTGCCAGCAGTGAAGGGCTAGACGGAGCCTACGAGCAGTACTTC
>TRBV20-1|NA|TRBD2|TRBJ2-5
CSASGRARGGLETQYF
TGCAGTGCTAGTGGTCGTGCGCGGGGGGGCCTTGAGACCCAGTACTTC